This is a list of T cell receptor beta chains from one sample in a study of blood T cell repertoires in COVID-19. Data came from immunoSEQ multiplex PCR; TCRdb stores just in-frame clones and leaves some out. There are under 200,000 clones in the sample; 82% occur only once, and more than 4.5% lies in the top ten. The source material was PBMCs or T cells enriched from blood (not recorded which). These receptor sequences come from a woman aged 60-75 years with acute COVID-19. Both conserved end residues are part of each CDR3. The order of the fields is D gene, clone size, J gene, V gene, CDR3 protein, CDR3 DNA. A D gene is named only where the DNA matches it firmly. Clone sizes are given selectively: once, few, many, or a class where the clone is expanded.

d_gene: -
abundance: -
j_gene: TRBJ2-3
v_gene: TRBV11-2
CDR3aa: CASSLAPPGGGSDTQYF
CDR3nt: TGTGCCAGCAGCTTAGCCCCGCCGGGGGGCGGCTCAGATACGCAGTATTTT

d_gene: TRBD1
abundance: -
j_gene: TRBJ1-5
v_gene: TRBV6-2/TRBV6-3
CDR3aa: CASSGTGGFQPQHF
CDR3nt: TGTGCCAGCAGTGGGACAGGGGGCTTTCAGCCCCAGCATTTT

d_gene: -
abundance: -
j_gene: TRBJ2-3
v_gene: TRBV7-8
CDR3aa: CASSLFTITDTQYF
CDR3nt: TGTGCCAGCAGCTTATTTACAATCACAGATACGCAGTATTTT

d_gene: TRBD1
abundance: -
j_gene: TRBJ1-2
v_gene: TRBV6-5
CDR3aa: CASRTETGANYGYTF
CDR3nt: TGTGCCAGCAGAACTGAGACAGGGGCTAACTATGGCTACACCTTC

d_gene: -
abundance: -
j_gene: TRBJ1-1
v_gene: TRBV11-2
CDR3aa: CASSAIQGSNTEAFF
CDR3nt: TGTGCCAGCAGCGCCATTCAGGGTTCGAACACTGAAGCTTTCTTT

d_gene: -
abundance: -
j_gene: TRBJ2-5
v_gene: TRBV7-2
CDR3aa: CASSLLRGANF
CDR3nt: TGTGCCAGCAGTTTACTACGGGGGGCGAACTTC

d_gene: -
abundance: once
j_gene: TRBJ1-2
v_gene: TRBV20-1
CDR3aa: CSEYSGYTF
CDR3nt: TGCAGTGAATACTCTGGCTACACCTTC

d_gene: TRBD1
abundance: -
j_gene: TRBJ2-2
v_gene: TRBV9
CDR3aa: CASSVAGGSNTGELFF
CDR3nt: TGTGCCAGCAGCGTAGCAGGGGGCAGCAACACCGGGGAGCTGTTTTTT

d_gene: -
abundance: -
j_gene: TRBJ2-5
v_gene: TRBV7-9
CDR3aa: CASSRFGETQYF
CDR3nt: TGTGCCAGCAGCCGATTCGGGGAGACCCAGTACTTC

d_gene: TRBD1
abundance: -
j_gene: TRBJ2-5
v_gene: TRBV3-1/TRBV3-2
CDR3aa: CASSQEGQGGETQYF
CDR3nt: TGTGCCAGCAGCCAAGAGGGACAGGGGGGGGAGACCCAGTACTTC

d_gene: TRBD1
abundance: -
j_gene: TRBJ1-4
v_gene: TRBV19
CDR3aa: CASSIFQGASNEKLFF
CDR3nt: TGTGCCAGTAGTATTTTCCAGGGGGCTTCTAATGAAAAACTGTTTTTT

d_gene: -
abundance: -
j_gene: TRBJ2-7
v_gene: TRBV29-1
CDR3aa: CSVVGIAGAISYEQYF
CDR3nt: TGCAGCGTTGTCGGCATTGCGGGGGCTATCTCCTACGAGCAGTACTTC

d_gene: -
abundance: -
j_gene: TRBJ2-1
v_gene: TRBV6-2/TRBV6-3
CDR3aa: CASSYSGHLSRNDNEQFF
CDR3nt: TGTGCCAGCAGTTACTCGGGACACCTCAGTCGTAACGACAATGAGCAGTTCTTC

d_gene: -
abundance: -
j_gene: TRBJ1-3
v_gene: TRBV5-1
CDR3aa: CASSLDQAPGNTIYF
CDR3nt: TGCGCCAGCAGCTTGGACCAGGCTCCTGGAAACACCATATATTTT

d_gene: TRBD2
abundance: -
j_gene: TRBJ2-3
v_gene: TRBV11-3
CDR3aa: CASSDSRGRDTQYF
CDR3nt: TGTGCCAGCTCGGACTCGCGGGGGAGAGATACGCAGTATTTT

d_gene: -
abundance: -
j_gene: TRBJ2-1
v_gene: TRBV27
CDR3aa: CASSSRQSSSYNEQFF
CDR3nt: TGTGCCAGCAGTTCCCGACAGTCGAGCTCCTACAATGAGCAGTTCTTC

d_gene: -
abundance: -
j_gene: TRBJ1-2
v_gene: TRBV3-1/TRBV3-2
CDR3aa: CASSQGPGTDYGYTF
CDR3nt: TGTGCCAGCAGCCAAGGTCCAGGCACGGACTATGGCTACACCTTC

d_gene: TRBD2
abundance: -
j_gene: TRBJ2-7
v_gene: TRBV29-1
CDR3aa: CSVALGLAGQNEQYF
CDR3nt: TGCAGCGTTGCGTTAGGACTAGCGGGACAAAACGAGCAGTACTTC

d_gene: -
abundance: once
j_gene: TRBJ1-5
v_gene: TRBV7-9
CDR3aa: CASSLQGNQPQHF
CDR3nt: TGTGCCAGCAGCTTGCAGGGAAATCAGCCCCAGCATTTT